The 20 T cell receptor beta chains below all came from one sample that was sequenced in a study of T-cell memory formation after mild COVID-19. Each CDR3 protein gets one entry after TCRdb re-called the 5' RACE reads with MiXCR. The profile shows roughly 170,000 distinct CDR3 sequences, 20% to 25% of them singletons. Sequencing was performed on PBMCs or a T cell subset sorted from them (not recorded which). These receptors were obtained from an adult woman who had mild COVID-19 (a few samples of this study predate the infection). Cell type and time point are not known.

The chain is built from TRBV12-3 or TRBV12-4 and TRBJ2-5; D remains unclear. The CDR3 is 12 residues long. The V end lost 7 bases, the J end lost 5 bases, and 11 bases lay between the germline ends. CDR3: CASTGARETQYF. The CDR3, as DNA: TGTGCCAGCACCGGCGCCCGGGAGACCCAGTACTTC.

The J gene is TRBJ2-1, the V gene TRBV6-5; D is uncertain. Trimming left V 2 bases short and J 6 bases short, with 8 bases between. Per germline, CDR1 MNHEY and CDR2 SVGAGI. There are 13 residues in the CDR3. Here the CDR3 reads CASSYDWINEQFF. The CDR3 DNA reads as TGTGCCAGCAGTTACGACTGGATCAATGAGCAGTTCTTC.

This clonotype was observed a few times. This CDR3 reads CASTTYRETQYF. The CDR3 coding sequence is TGTGCCAGCACTACCTACAGAGAGACCCAGTACTTC. V and J are TRBV6-2 or TRBV6-3 and TRBJ2-5; D is uncertain. V gave up 7 bases and J gave up 4 bases, with 10 bases separating them. This CDR3 spans 12 amino acids. Germline-derived CDR1 and CDR2 are MNHEY and SVGEGT.

This clonotype has only a few counts. This sequence joins TRBV12-3 or TRBV12-4 and TRBJ1-5, with 7 bases that match TRBD1. Losses at the gene ends were 6 bases for V and 6 bases for J; bases not matched to a gene: 11. The CDR3 is 15 amino acids. CDR3 protein: CASSPRQGPSQPQHF. In DNA form, the CDR3 reads TGTGCCAGCAGCCCTAGACAGGGCCCCAGTCAGCCCCAGCATTTT.

The chain uses TRBV30 and TRBJ1-1; D gene unclear. The CDR3 runs 13 residues. Deletions cut 2 bases from V and 6 bases from J, with 13 bases between. Germline loops: CDR1 GTSNPN, CDR2 SVGIG (reference sequence). Written as DNA, the CDR3 is TGTGCCTGGAGTAGAGGGCGTTCAGCTGAAGCTTTCTTT. Its translation: CAWSRGRSAEAFF. Looking up the rest from reference TRBV30 and TRBJ1-1 gives the full variable domain: SQTIHQWPATLVQPVGSPLSLECTVEGTSNPNLYWYRQAAGRGLQLLFYSVGIGQISSEVPQNLSASRPQDRQFILSSKKLLLSDSGFYLCAWSRGRSAEAFFGQGTRLTVV.

The J gene is TRBJ2-7, the V gene TRBV7-9, with TRBD1 matching over 9 bases. This CDR3 spans 17 amino acids. Looked up from germline, CDR1 is SEHNR and CDR2 is FQNEAQ (reference sequence). Trimming at V came to 2 bases and at J to 2 bases, leaving 10 bases not matched to a gene. CDR3 DNA: TGTGCCAGCAGCTTACTCATACCGGGACAGGGAGCCTACGAGCAGTACTTC. As protein: CASSLLIPGQGAYEQYF.

There are a few counts of this clonotype. The chain recombines TRBV5-1 with TRBJ2-1, with 9 positions matching TRBD1. The V gene's germline CDR1 is SGHRS and CDR2 YFSETQ. The CDR3 loop spans 15 amino acids. The ends lost 4 bases at V and 6 bases at J; junction bases unmatched: 8. CDR3 residues: CASSPGQGEINEQFF. CDR3 DNA: TGCGCCAGCAGCCCGGGACAGGGAGAAATCAATGAGCAGTTCTTC.

The chain has TRBV3-1 and TRBJ2-1; TRBD2 agrees at 8 bases. J was trimmed by 6 bases and V by 2 bases; bases with no gene match: 3. The CDR3 is made up of 14 amino acids. Germline-derived CDR1 and CDR2 are LGHDT and YNNKEL (reference sequence). This CDR3 is CASSQPGLANEQFF. The CDR3 region has the DNA TGTGCCAGCAGCCAACCAGGACTAGCCAATGAGCAGTTCTTC.

This clonotype was observed a few times. This chain connects TRBV4-1 to TRBJ2-1; D might be TRBD1 (6 bases). The germline CDR1 and CDR2 sequences are MGHRA and YSYEKL. V was clipped by 1 base and J by 4 bases, with 11 bases between them. The CDR3 covers 15 residues. CDR3 region: CASSQGRGQYNEQFF. The CDR3 bases are TGCGCCAGCAGCCAAGGCCGCGGACAGTACAATGAGCAGTTCTTC.

V and J are TRBV12-3 or TRBV12-4 and TRBJ1-1; perhaps TRBD1 as D (6 bases). The CDR3 is made up of 13 amino acids. V lost 9 bases, J lost 3 bases, and 14 bases lay in between. CDR3: CASRQGTHTEAFF. The CDR3 region has the DNA TGTGCCAGTCGTCAGGGGACCCACACTGAAGCTTTCTTT.

The rearrangement uses TRBV5-1 and TRBJ2-7, with 9 bases fitting TRBD1. Germline lookup yields CDR1 SGHRS and CDR2 YFSETQ. Germline trimming cut 0 bases from V and 2 bases from J; bases unmatched to any gene: 3. The CDR3 is 15 amino acids. In DNA, the CDR3 is TGCGCCAGCAGCTTGGCACAGGGGGCCACCTACGAGCAGTACTTC. Translated: CASSLAQGATYEQYF.

The chain links TRBV4-3 to TRBJ1-3; no firm D call. This CDR3 is 16 amino acids long. V lost 0 bases to trimming and J lost 0 bases, with 9 bases between them. The germline CDR1 and CDR2 sequences are LGHNA and YSLEER. The chain's CDR3 is CASSQDRWSSGNTIYF. In nucleotides, the CDR3 is TGCGCCAGCAGCCAAGACAGGTGGAGCTCTGGAAACACCATATATTTT.

In this sample, this clonotype turned up a few times. The chain links TRBV7-3 to TRBJ2-3; D is perhaps TRBD1 (5 bases). The CDR3 contains 14 residues. In germline, CDR1 is SGHTA, CDR2 FQGTGA. Trimming took off 4 bases at V and 4 bases at J, with 12 bases between the two ends. CDR3 loop: CASSSYPGPDTQYF. The CDR3 DNA reads TGTGCCAGCAGCTCCTACCCAGGGCCAGATACGCAGTATTTT.

V gene TRBV27 combines with J gene TRBJ2-1; 7 positions agree with TRBD1. Germline CDR1 MNHEY, CDR2 SMNVEV (reference sequence). The CDR3 extends over 17 amino acids. The V gene end was trimmed by 0 bases and the J gene end by 1 base; junction bases not matched to a gene: 6. The CDR3 DNA is TGTGCCAGCAGTTTATCCCCCGACAGGGTGTCCTACAATGAGCAGTTCTTC. Translating gives CASSLSPDRVSYNEQFF.

The V call is TRBV7-9, the J call TRBJ1-2, with D unclear. Trimming stripped 3 bases from V and 2 bases from J, with 10 bases between. There are 14 residues in the CDR3. Looked up from germline, CDR1 is SEHNR and CDR2 is FQNEAQ (reference sequence). CDR3 in DNA: TGTGCCAGCAGCTTCCCCTATGGGAACTATGGCTACACCTTC. It codes for CASSFPYGNYGYTF. Complete variable domain (other parts from reference TRBV7-9 and TRBJ1-2): DTGVSQNPRHKITKRGQNVTFRCDPISEHNRLYWYRQTLGQGPEFLTYFQNEAQLEKSRLLSDRFSAERPKGSFSTLEIQRTEQGDSAMYLCASSFPYGNYGYTFGSGTRLTVV.

This clonotype was seen a handful of times. V usage is TRBV12-3 or TRBV12-4 and J usage is TRBJ2-7; no clear D. V was cut by 1 base and J by 6 bases, with 10 bases left in between. The length of the CDR3 is 13 residues. Here the CDR3 DNA reads TGTGCCAGCAGTTTAGGTCCTAGTTCCGAGCAGTACTTC. Translation gives CASSLGPSSEQYF.

This chain uses TRBV19 with TRBJ2-1; D perhaps matches TRBD2 (5 bases). V shed 3 bases and J shed 8 bases, with 14 bases lying between them. In germline, CDR1 is LNHDA, CDR2 SQIVND (reference sequence). The CDR3 covers 14 residues. The CDR3 loop is CASSIPMSRDEQFF. The CDR3, as DNA: TGTGCCAGTAGTATTCCGATGTCGCGGGATGAGCAGTTCTTC. The whole variable domain, filled in from reference TRBV19 and TRBJ2-1, reads DGGITQSPKYLFRKEGQNVTLSCEQNLNHDAMYWYRQDPGQGLRLIYYSQIVNDFQKGDIAEGYSVSREKKESFPLTVTSAQKNPTAFYLCASSIPMSRDEQFFGPGTRLTVL.

The chain is built from TRBV29-1 and TRBJ2-1; D gene unclear. CDR1 is SQVTM and CDR2 is ANQGSEA in the germline V gene. The length of the CDR3 is 13 residues. The V end lost 0 bases, the J end lost 7 bases, and 10 bases lay between the germline ends. CDR3 bases: TGCAGCGTTGAAGATGGCGAAGGGAATGAGCAGTTCTTC. Its protein product is CSVEDGEGNEQFF.

The chain uses TRBV11-2 and TRBJ2-3; no clear D gene. The CDR3 runs to 17 residues. Trimming removed 0 bases from V and 0 bases from J, with 13 bases in between. CDR1 and CDR2 from the germline V gene are SGHAT and FQNNGV. The CDR3 loop is CASSLDSFTPSTDTQYF. As DNA, the CDR3 is TGTGCCAGCAGCTTAGATTCATTTACCCCTAGCACAGATACGCAGTATTTT.

The chain is built from TRBV29-1 and TRBJ1-2; the D gene is possibly TRBD1 (6 bases). The CDR3 is 15 residues long. V lost 0 bases, J lost 4 bases, and 15 bases lay in between. Germline assignment: CDR1 SQVTM and CDR2 ANQGSEA. CDR3 sequence reads: CSVEDRKTGSYGYTF. For the CDR3, the DNA is TGCAGCGTTGAAGATCGAAAAACAGGGTCCTATGGCTACACCTTC.